The 27 T cell receptor beta chains listed next were all sequenced from one sample in a study of T cells expressing NK-cell markers. TCRdb re-analyzed the 5' RACE reads; it lists each CDR3 protein once, without DNA. The table lists roughly 450,000 distinct CDR3 sequences. Sequencing input: blood T cells: a sorted CD56 or NKG2C T cell subset, CD4+ or CD8+ T cells, or bulk PBMC T cells (not recorded which). All receptors derive from a woman aged 45-65 years in good health.

The chain uses TRBV30 and TRBJ2-1; TCRdb outputs TRBD1, but without DNA this stays unchecked. The CDR3 has 14 residues. Germline values: CDR1 GTSNPN, CDR2 SVGIG (reference sequence). The CDR3 reads CAWSPRGGYNEQFF.

The CDR3 region is CASTAGDAGETQYF. V is TRBV28 and J is TRBJ2-5; TCRdb's D gene call, TRBD2, goes unchecked for lack of DNA. The V gene's germline CDR1 is MDHEN and CDR2 SYDVKM. The CDR3 length is 14 residues.

The chain links TRBV7-2 to TRBJ2-7; TCRdb's assignment of TRBD2 cannot be checked, as there is no DNA. The V gene's germline CDR1 is SGHTA and CDR2 FQGNSA. This CDR3 comprises 18 residues. This CDR3 is CASSFGRLVEEWGYEQYF.

The chain couples TRBV7-9 to TRBJ2-4; TCRdb gives TRBD2 as the D gene, but with no DNA this cannot be confirmed. The V gene's germline CDR1 is SEHNR and CDR2 FQNEAQ (reference sequence). CDR3 size: 17 residues. CDR3 sequence: CASSRGPAGGGKNIQYF.

The V call is TRBV2, the J call TRBJ2-7. This CDR3 has 14 residues. Per germline, CDR1 SNHLY and CDR2 FYNNEI. CDR3 in amino acids: CATSGSSRSYEQYF.

The J gene is TRBJ2-1, the V gene TRBV20-1; TCRdb selects TRBD2, and the lack of DNA leaves this call unchecked. The CDR3 contains 16 residues. Germline CDR1 DFQATT, CDR2 SNEGSKA (reference sequence). CDR3 region: CSAVGKAGSSYNEQFF.

The rearrangement joins TRBV19 to TRBJ2-2; TCRdb names TRBD1, which stays unverified in the absence of DNA. Germline V lookup: CDR1 LNHDA, CDR2 SQIVND (reference sequence). This CDR3 spans 17 amino acids. CDR3 amino acids: CASSAYRGLLDTGELFF.

The V gene is TRBV5-1, the J gene TRBJ2-1; with no DNA, the TCRdb D assignment of TRBD2 cannot be verified. CDR3 length equals 12 residues. Germline CDR1 is SGHRS and CDR2 is YFSETQ. The CDR3 region is CASSLTSGRRFF.

V usage is TRBV24-1 and J usage is TRBJ2-1. This CDR3 is built from 16 residues. Germline loops: CDR1 KGHDR, CDR2 SFDVKD. The CDR3 is CATSDTHKTDGIEQFF.

The V call is TRBV6-1, the J call TRBJ2-1; TCRdb returns TRBD1, unconfirmable since there is no DNA. The CDR3 contains 17 residues. Germline V gives CDR1 MNHNS, CDR2 SASEGT. Here the CDR3 reads CASSWGRGGRRDNEQFF.

V is TRBV5-5 and J is TRBJ2-7; TCRdb returns TRBD1, unconfirmable since there is no DNA. The CDR3 is 15 residues long. Germline V gene data show CDR1 as SGHKS and CDR2 as YYEKEE (reference sequence). Here the CDR3 reads CASTFVPIGLDEQYF.

The chain employs TRBV5-1 and TRBJ2-1; no DNA is available, so the TRBD1 call from TCRdb remains unchecked. The CDR3 sequence is 14 residues long. Germline V gene lookup returns CDR1 SGHRS and CDR2 YFSETQ. The CDR3: CASSLGTPQHEQFF.

The J gene is TRBJ1-1, the V gene TRBV7-8; no DNA is available, so the TRBD1 call from TCRdb remains unchecked. This CDR3 spans 14 amino acids. CDR1 SGHVS and CDR2 FQNEAQ come from the germline V gene. CDR3 sequence reads: CATSGTGLFTEAFF.

The chain joins TRBV5-1 to TRBJ1-1; the D gene TCRdb calls, TRBD1, cannot be checked with no DNA. Germline values: CDR1 SGHRS, CDR2 YFSETQ. The CDR3 is made up of 17 amino acids. The chain's CDR3 is CASSPLPPGTGGSEAFF.

The J gene is TRBJ2-7, the V gene TRBV5-1; there is no DNA to check the TCRdb D call of TRBD2. CDR1 and CDR2 (germline): SGHRS, YFSETQ. The CDR3 is made up of 13 amino acids. Here the CDR3 reads CASGIAGVAEQYF.

This sequence joins TRBV11-2 and TRBJ2-1; TCRdb selects TRBD2, and the lack of DNA leaves this call unchecked. The germline CDR1 and CDR2 sequences are SGHAT and FQNNGV. The CDR3 has 15 amino acids. The CDR3 sequence is CASSSLAGAGWKQFF.

This chain links TRBV9 with TRBJ2-5; TCRdb's D call, TRBD2, is unchecked because there is no DNA. Germline-derived CDR1 and CDR2 are SGDLS and YYNGEE. The CDR3 is 15 amino acids. The CDR3 region is CASSVSAWGRETQYF.

This chain uses TRBV20-1 with TRBJ2-3; TCRdb designates TRBD1, a call that cannot be tested without DNA. The CDR3 runs 15 residues. In germline, CDR1 is DFQATT, CDR2 SNEGSKA (reference sequence). CDR3 residues: CSARRPSAISHTQYF.

This chain uses TRBV28 with TRBJ1-2; there is no DNA to check the TCRdb D call of TRBD1. Germline V CDR1 and CDR2: MDHEN, SYDVKM. This CDR3 has 14 residues. The CDR3 sequence: CASSSPGGFGGYTF.

J is TRBJ2-1 and V is TRBV24-1; TCRdb lists TRBD2, though no DNA is available to test this call. This CDR3 spans 13 amino acids. Germline CDR1 and CDR2: KGHDR and SFDVKD. CDR3 in amino acids: CATSVSGRDEQFF.

This chain links TRBV12-3 or TRBV12-4 with TRBJ2-5. This CDR3 is 13 amino acids long. The CDR3 reads CASSQIGWETQYF.

This chain joins TRBV12-3 or TRBV12-4 and TRBJ1-5; TCRdb outputs TRBD1, but without DNA this stays unchecked. CDR3 length: 14 residues. The CDR3 spells CASIRTGSRQPQHF.

The chain recombines TRBV4-1 with TRBJ2-7; without DNA, the TCRdb call of TRBD1 cannot be checked. CDR1 MGHRA and CDR2 YSYEKL come from the germline V gene. There are 14 residues in the CDR3. This CDR3 is CASSHTGFLYEQYF.

The J gene is TRBJ2-7, the V gene TRBV12-3 or TRBV12-4; TCRdb proposes TRBD2, but this gene call is untestable without DNA. The CDR3 length is 14 residues. This CDR3 is CASSLLAGGGEQYF.

The chain employs TRBV29-1 and TRBJ2-5; TCRdb's D gene call, TRBD1, goes unchecked for lack of DNA. Germline V gene lookup returns CDR1 SQVTM and CDR2 ANQGSEA. The CDR3 has 15 residues. CDR3 residues: CSTRPGQGGRETQYF.

The J gene is TRBJ2-1, the V gene TRBV9; TCRdb reports TRBD1, a call that lacks DNA to check it against. The V gene's germline CDR1 is SGDLS and CDR2 YYNGEE. The CDR3 is 16 residues long. CDR3 residues: CASSVVGQGKYNEQFF.

The chain combines TRBV18 with TRBJ2-5. This CDR3 has 15 residues. Germline V gene data show CDR1 as KGHSH and CDR2 as LQKENI. CDR3 residues: CASSPPGGAQETQYF.